The text below deals with one TCR beta chain. Antigen specificity is unknown. No DNA is given; TCRdb re-called the 5' RACE reads and lists each CDR3 protein once. The sample holds 200,000 to 300,000 distinct CDR3 sequences. This CDR3 is 12 amino acids long. The data were taken from a study of T cells expressing NK-cell markers. Broader study findings: Certain NKG2C+ T cell clones were expanded, and their HCMV specificity remained unclear.

This receptor was identified in a man aged 18 to 35 in good health. Sequencing used blood T cells: a sorted CD56 or NKG2C T cell subset, CD4+ or CD8+ T cells, or bulk PBMC T cells (not recorded which). The chain links TRBV12-3 or TRBV12-4 to TRBJ2-7; the TRBD2 assignment by TCRdb is unverifiable without DNA. CDR3: CASSSDYWGQYF.